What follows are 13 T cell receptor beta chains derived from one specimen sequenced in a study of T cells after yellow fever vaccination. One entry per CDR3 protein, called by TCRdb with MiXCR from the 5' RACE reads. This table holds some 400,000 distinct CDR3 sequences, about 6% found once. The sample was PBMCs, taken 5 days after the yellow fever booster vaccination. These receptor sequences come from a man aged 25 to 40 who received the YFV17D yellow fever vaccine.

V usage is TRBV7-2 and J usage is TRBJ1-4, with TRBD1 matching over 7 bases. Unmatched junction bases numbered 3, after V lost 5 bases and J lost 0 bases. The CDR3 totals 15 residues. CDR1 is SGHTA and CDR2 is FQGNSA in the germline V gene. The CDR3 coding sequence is TGTGCCAGCAGCGGGACAGCCGCAACTAATGAAAAACTGTTTTTT. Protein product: CASSGTAATNEKLFF.

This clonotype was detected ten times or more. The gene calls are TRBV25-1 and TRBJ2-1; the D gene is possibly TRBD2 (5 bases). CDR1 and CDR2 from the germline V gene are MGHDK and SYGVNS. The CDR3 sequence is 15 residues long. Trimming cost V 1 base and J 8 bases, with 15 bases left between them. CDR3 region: CASSESTRLVHEQFF. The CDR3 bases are TGTGCCAGCAGTGAATCCACTAGGTTAGTCCATGAGCAGTTCTTC.

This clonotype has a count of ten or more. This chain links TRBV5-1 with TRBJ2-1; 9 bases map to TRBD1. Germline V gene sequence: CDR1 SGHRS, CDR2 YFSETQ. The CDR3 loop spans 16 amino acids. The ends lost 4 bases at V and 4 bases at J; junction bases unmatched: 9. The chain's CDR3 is CASSPGGQGGYNEQFF. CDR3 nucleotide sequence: TGCGCCAGCAGCCCGGGGGGACAGGGAGGATACAATGAGCAGTTCTTC.

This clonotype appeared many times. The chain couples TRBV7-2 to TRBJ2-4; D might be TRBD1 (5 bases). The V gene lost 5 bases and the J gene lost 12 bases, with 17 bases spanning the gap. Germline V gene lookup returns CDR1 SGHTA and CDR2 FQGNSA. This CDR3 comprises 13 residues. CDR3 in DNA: TGTGCCAGCAGCAACGAATGGGGCCGAGGTCAGTACTTC. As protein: CASSNEWGRGQYF.

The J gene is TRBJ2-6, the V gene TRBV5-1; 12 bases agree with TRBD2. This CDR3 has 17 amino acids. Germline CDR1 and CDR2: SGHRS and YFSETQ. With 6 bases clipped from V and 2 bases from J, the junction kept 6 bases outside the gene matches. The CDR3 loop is CASNLAGGPAGANVLTF. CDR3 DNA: TGCGCCAGCAATCTAGCGGGAGGGCCGGCTGGGGCCAACGTCCTGACTTTC.

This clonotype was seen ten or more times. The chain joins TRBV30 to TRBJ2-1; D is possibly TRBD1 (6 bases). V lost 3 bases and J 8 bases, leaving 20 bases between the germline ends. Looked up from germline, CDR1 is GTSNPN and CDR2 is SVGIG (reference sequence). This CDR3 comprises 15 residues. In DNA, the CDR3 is TGTGCCTGGAGGGGGACATCGCGCTTGTTCCATGAGCAGTTCTTC. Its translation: CAWRGTSRLFHEQFF.

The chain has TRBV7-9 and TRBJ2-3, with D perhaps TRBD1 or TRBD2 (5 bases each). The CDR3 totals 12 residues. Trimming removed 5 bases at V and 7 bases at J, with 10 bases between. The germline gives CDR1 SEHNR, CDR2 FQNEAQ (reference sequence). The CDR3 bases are TGTGCCAGCAGCGGGACGCGGAATACGCAGTATTTT. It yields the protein CASSGTRNTQYF. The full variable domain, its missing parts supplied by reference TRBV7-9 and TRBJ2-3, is DTGVSQNPRHKITKRGQNVTFRCDPISEHNRLYWYRQTLGQGPEFLTYFQNEAQLEKSRLLSDRFSAERPKGSFSTLEIQRTEQGDSAMYLCASSGTRNTQYFGPGTRLTVL.

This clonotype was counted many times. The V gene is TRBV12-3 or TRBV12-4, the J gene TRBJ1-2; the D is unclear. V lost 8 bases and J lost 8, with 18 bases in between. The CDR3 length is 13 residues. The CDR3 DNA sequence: TGTGCCAGCTCCGGCGGGCAGGCCGGAGGCTACACCTTC. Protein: CASSGGQAGGYTF.

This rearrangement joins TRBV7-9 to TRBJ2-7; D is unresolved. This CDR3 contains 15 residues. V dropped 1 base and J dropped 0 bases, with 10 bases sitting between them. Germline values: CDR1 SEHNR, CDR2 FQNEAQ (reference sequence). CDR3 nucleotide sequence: TGTGCCAGCAGCTTAGGTCAACCGCGCTCCTACGAGCAGTACTTC. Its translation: CASSLGQPRSYEQYF.

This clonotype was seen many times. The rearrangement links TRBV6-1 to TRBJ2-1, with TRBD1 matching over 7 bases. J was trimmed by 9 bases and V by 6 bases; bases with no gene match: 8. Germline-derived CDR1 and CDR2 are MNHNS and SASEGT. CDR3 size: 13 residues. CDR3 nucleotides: TGTGCCAGCAGACCGACAGGGTTTGGTGAGCAGTTCTTC. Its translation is CASRPTGFGEQFF.

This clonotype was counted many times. CDR3 nucleotide sequence: TGTGCCAGCAGTGAGATTAGCGGGAGGAACGGGGAGCTGTTTTTT. It encodes CASSEISGRNGELFF. The rearrangement uses TRBV2 and TRBJ2-2, with 10 bases lining up with TRBD2. The CDR3 is 15 amino acids. V dropped 3 bases and J dropped 7; count of bases not matched to a gene: 5. Germline V gives CDR1 SNHLY, CDR2 FYNNEI.

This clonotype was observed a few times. CDR3: CASSVATTDTQYF. The CDR3 DNA follows: TGTGCCAGCAGCGTAGCTACCACAGATACGCAGTATTTT. The chain employs TRBV9 and TRBJ2-3; D gene uncertain. This CDR3 is 13 amino acids long. Germline CDR1 reads SGDLS; CDR2 reads YYNGEE. V was cut by 0 bases and J by 2 bases, with 4 bases left in between.

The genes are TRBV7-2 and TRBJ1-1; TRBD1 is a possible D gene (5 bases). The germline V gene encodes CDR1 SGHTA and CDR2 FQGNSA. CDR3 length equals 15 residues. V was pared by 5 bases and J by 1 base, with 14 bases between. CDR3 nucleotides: TGTGCCAGCAGCCCCGGACACTGGCGGAACACTGAAGCTTTCTTT. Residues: CASSPGHWRNTEAFF. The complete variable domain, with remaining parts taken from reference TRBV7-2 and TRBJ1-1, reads GAGVSQSPSNKVTEKGKDVELRCDPISGHTALYWYRQSLGQGLEFLIYFQGNSAPDKSGLPSDRFSAERTGGSVSTLTIQRTQQEDSAVYLCASSPGHWRNTEAFFGQGTRLTVV.